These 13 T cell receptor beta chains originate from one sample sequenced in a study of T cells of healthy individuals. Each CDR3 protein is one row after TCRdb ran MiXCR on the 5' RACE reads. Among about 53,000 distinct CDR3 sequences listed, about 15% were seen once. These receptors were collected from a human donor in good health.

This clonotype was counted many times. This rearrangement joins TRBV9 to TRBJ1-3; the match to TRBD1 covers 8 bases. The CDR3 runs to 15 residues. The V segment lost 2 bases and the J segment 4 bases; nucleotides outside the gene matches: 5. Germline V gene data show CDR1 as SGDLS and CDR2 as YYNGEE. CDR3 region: CASSVTGGTGNTIYF. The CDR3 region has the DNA TGTGCCAGCAGCGTTACAGGGGGAACGGGAAACACCATATATTTT. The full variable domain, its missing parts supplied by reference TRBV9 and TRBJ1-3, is DSGVTQTPKHLITATGQRVTLRCSPRSGDLSVYWYQQSLDQGLQFLIQYYNGEERAKGNILERFSAQQFPDLHSELNLSSLELGDSALYFCASSVTGGTGNTIYFGEGSWLTVV.

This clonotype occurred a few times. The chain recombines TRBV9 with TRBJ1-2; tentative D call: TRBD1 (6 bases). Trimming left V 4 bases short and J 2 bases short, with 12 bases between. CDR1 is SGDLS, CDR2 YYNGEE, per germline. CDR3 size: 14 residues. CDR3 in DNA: TGTGCCAGCAGCCTCACACAGGGAAACTATGGCTACACCTTC. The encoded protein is CASSLTQGNYGYTF.

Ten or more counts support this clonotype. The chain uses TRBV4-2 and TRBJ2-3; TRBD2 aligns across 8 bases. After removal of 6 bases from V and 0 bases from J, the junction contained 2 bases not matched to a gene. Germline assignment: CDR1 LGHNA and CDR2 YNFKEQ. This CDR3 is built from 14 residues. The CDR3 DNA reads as TGTGCCAGCAGACTAGCGGACAGCACAGATACGCAGTATTTT. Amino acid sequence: CASRLADSTDTQYF.

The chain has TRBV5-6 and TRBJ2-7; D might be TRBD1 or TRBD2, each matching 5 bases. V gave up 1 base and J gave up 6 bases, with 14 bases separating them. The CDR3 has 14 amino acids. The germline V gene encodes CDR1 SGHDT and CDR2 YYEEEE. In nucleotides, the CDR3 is TGTGCCAGCAGCTTGCTTTCCGGGACGCGCGAGCAGTACTTC. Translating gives CASSLLSGTREQYF.

CDR3 sequence reads: CASSLKNIQYF. CDR3 DNA: TGTGCCAGCAGTTTAAAAAACATTCAGTACTTC. The V and J genes are TRBV25-1 and TRBJ2-4, with D unresolved. The germline CDR1 and CDR2 sequences are MGHDK and SYGVNS. The CDR3 is 11 amino acids. Trimming removed 5 bases from V and 4 bases from J, with 3 bases in between.

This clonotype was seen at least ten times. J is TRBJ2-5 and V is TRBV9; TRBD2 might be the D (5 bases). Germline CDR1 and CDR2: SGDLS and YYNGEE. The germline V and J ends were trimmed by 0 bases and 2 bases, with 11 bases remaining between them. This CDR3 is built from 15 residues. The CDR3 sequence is CASSVDEAAQETQYF. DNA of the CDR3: TGTGCCAGCAGCGTAGATGAAGCGGCACAAGAGACCCAGTACTTC.

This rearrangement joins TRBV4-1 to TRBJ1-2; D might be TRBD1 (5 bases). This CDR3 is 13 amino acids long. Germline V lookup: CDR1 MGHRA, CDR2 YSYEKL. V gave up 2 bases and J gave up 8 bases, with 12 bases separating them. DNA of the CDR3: TGCGCCAGCAGCCAAATGGGAGGGGCGGGCTACACCTTC. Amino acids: CASSQMGGAGYTF.

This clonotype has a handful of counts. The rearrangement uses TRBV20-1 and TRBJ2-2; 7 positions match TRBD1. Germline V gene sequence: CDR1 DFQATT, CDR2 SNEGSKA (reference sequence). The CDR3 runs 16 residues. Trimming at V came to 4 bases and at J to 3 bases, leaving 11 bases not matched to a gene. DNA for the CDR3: TGCAGTGCTACCCCCAGGGGGAGAGAGTACACCGGGGAGCTGTTTTTT. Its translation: CSATPRGREYTGELFF.

This chain's CDR3 is CAISESRLAGDEQYF. In DNA, the CDR3 is TGTGCCATCAGTGAGTCGAGGCTGGCCGGGGACGAGCAGTACTTC. J is TRBJ2-7 and V is TRBV10-3; D might be TRBD2 (5 bases). The CDR3 covers 15 residues. Trimming took off 0 bases at V and 5 bases at J, with 14 bases between the two ends. Germline CDR1 is ENHRY and CDR2 is SYGVKD.

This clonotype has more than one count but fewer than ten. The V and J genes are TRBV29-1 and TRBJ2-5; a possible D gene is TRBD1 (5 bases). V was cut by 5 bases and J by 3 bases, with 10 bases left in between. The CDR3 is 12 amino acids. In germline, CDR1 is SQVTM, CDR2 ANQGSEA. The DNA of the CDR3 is TGCAGCGTTATTACAGGAGAAGAGACCCAGTACTTC. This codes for CSVITGEETQYF.

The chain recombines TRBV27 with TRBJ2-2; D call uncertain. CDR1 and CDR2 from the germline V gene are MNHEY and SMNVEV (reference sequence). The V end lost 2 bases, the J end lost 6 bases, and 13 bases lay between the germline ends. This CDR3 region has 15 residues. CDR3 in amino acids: CASSLNQKLPGELFF. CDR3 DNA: TGTGCCAGCAGTTTAAACCAGAAGCTCCCCGGGGAGCTGTTTTTT.

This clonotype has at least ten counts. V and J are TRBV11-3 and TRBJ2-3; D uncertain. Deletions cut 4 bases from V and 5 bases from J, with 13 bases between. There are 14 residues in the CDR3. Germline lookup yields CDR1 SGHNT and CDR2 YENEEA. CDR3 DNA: TGTGCCAGCAGCTCCGGGTCGCCGGGAGATACGCAGTATTTT. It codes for CASSSGSPGDTQYF.

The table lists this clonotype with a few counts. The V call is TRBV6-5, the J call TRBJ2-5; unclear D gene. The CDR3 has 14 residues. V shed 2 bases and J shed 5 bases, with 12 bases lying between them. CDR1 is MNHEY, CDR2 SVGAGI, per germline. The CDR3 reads CASSYGRPGETQYF. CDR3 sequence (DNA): TGTGCCAGCAGTTACGGACGGCCTGGGGAGACCCAGTACTTC.